This T cell receptor beta chain was profiled in a study of PD-1 blockade in mismatch repair-deficient tumors. Notes on the study in general: Tumor-resident clones, often absent from pretreatment blood, expanded after pembrolizumab and then contracted.

TCRs were sequenced from a few patients responding to pembrolizumab. The CDR3 sequence is 13 residues long. From germline, CDR1 is MNHNY and CDR2 SVGAGI (reference sequence). Trimming took off 4 bases at V and 4 bases at J, with 10 bases between the two ends. Notes on this clone: As yet, its antigen is unknown.

Assay: immunoSEQ multiplex PCR; the TCRdb copy retains only in-frame clones and omits some. This table has around 40,000 clones, approximately 88% appearing once. Sequencing was performed on PBMCs, taken around 38 weeks after starting pembrolizumab. The receptor was derived from an adult with mismatch repair-deficient cancer. J is TRBJ1-1 and V is TRBV6-6, with a weak D call TRBD1 (6 bases). In DNA form, the CDR3 reads TGTGCCAGCAGTTCATTAGGGGGCACTGAAGCTTTCTTT. Protein sequence: CASSSLGGTEAFF.